These 5 T cell receptor beta chains were sequenced from one sample in a study of cytomegalovirus exposure and HLA in healthy donors. The data were produced by immunoSEQ multiplex PCR, yet TCRdb's version contains in-frame clones alone and is incomplete. The table records under 150,000 clones, more than 75% of them present only once. Sequenced material: PBMCs. Every receptor here comes from a man between 18 and 35 years old in good health and CMV-seropositive.

The chain carries TRBV19 and TRBJ1-4; D may be TRBD1 (6 bases). V lost 5 bases and J lost 1, with 11 bases in between. The CDR3 length is 15 residues. The germline gives CDR1 LNHDA, CDR2 SQIVND (reference sequence). The CDR3 DNA reads TGTGCCAGTAGTGATATCAGGGGAACTAATGAAAAACTGTTTTTT. Translating gives CASSDIRGTNEKLFF.

The chain is built from TRBV5-4 and TRBJ2-2, with TRBD2 matching 9 bases. With 0 bases clipped from V and 7 bases from J, the junction kept 13 bases outside the gene matches. The length of the CDR3 is 18 residues. CDR1 is SGHNT, CDR2 YYREEE, per germline (reference sequence). The CDR3: CASSLVGSAGGPDGELFF. The CDR3 DNA reads as TGTGCCAGCAGCTTGGTCGGTAGTGCGGGAGGGCCTGACGGGGAGCTGTTTTTT.

V usage is TRBV10-3 and J usage is TRBJ2-1; TRBD1 might be the D (7 bases). The CDR3 contains 15 residues. With 11 bases removed from V and 7 bases from J, the gap between germline ends came to 24 bases. CDR1 ENHRY and CDR2 SYGVKD come from the germline V gene. The CDR3 sequence: CAATSQGGLRNEQFF. Written as DNA, the CDR3 is TGTGCCGCCACGTCCCAGGGGGGTTTGCGGAATGAGCAGTTCTTC.

This clone occurred a few times. This chain links TRBV2 with TRBJ1-6, with TRBD1 matching over 7 bases. Germline V CDR1 and CDR2: SNHLY, FYNNEI. The V and J ends lost 2 bases and 3 bases, in that order; junction bases with no gene match: 4. The CDR3 loop spans 16 amino acids. DNA for the CDR3: TGTGCCAGCAGTGAACTAGGGACAGACTATAATTCACCCCTCCACTTT. It is translated as CASSELGTDYNSPLHF.

The chain uses TRBV9 and TRBJ1-6; possible D gene TRBD1, 5 bases. Germline V gives CDR1 SGDLS, CDR2 YYNGEE. The germline V and J ends were trimmed by 3 bases and 4 bases, with 8 bases remaining between them. CDR3 length: 14 amino acids. DNA of the CDR3: TGTGCCAGCAGCGCCGACAGTTATAATTCACCCCTCCACTTT. Translated, it gives CASSADSYNSPLHF.